The count of the clone carrying this T cell receptor beta chain is one. This sample is drawn from a study of OX40 agonist ivuxolimab in advanced cancers. CDR3 size: 15 residues. The germline CDR1 and CDR2 sequences are SEHNR and FQNEAQ (reference sequence). The junction had 8 bases not matched to a gene; V was cut back by 10 bases and J by 1 base. The assay was immunoSEQ multiplex PCR, and TCRdb's table has in-frame clones only and misses some. The data hold tens of thousands of clones, with 80% to 90% observed a single time. Samples were taken at baseline and on day 1 of cycles 4 and 7. V usage is TRBV7-9 and J usage is TRBJ2-1; 9 bases map to TRBD2. The sample here was CD4+ or CD8+ T cells sorted from blood, taken in a trial of the OX40 agonist ivuxolimab. The TCR was taken from an adult with an advanced solid tumor such as melanoma, head and neck, liver or kidney cancer. CDR3 nucleotides: TGTGCCACCTCCTGGACTAGCGCTTCCTACAATGAGCAGTTCTTC. Its translation: CATSWTSASYNEQFF.